This T cell receptor (gamma chain) is drawn from a study of human gamma delta and Vdelta1 T cells. Study results and caveats: Reportedly, Delta One T cells were polyclonal and broadly targeted acute myeloid leukemia.

By its share, this clone is medium-sized. Its antigen is unknown. TCRdb reanalysed the PCR reads via CATT. The sample has around 4,500 gamma-chain clones, roughly 35% seen once. Trimming removed 4 bases from V and 1 base from J; junction bases left unmatched: 6. CDR3 length: 15 amino acids. Germline V lookup: CDR1 EGSTGY, CDR2 YDSYTSSV. The sequencing sample was made of Vdelta1 gamma-delta T cells from blood grown in culture (DOT cells). The chain recombines TRGV4 with TRGJP2. The clonotype was recovered from a human donor in good health. CDR3: CATWDGFSSDWIKTF. The CDR3 DNA reads TGTGCCACCTGGGACGGGTTTAGTAGTGATTGGATCAAGACGTTT.